One sample yielded the 30 T cell receptor beta chains listed below, sequenced in a study of T cell responses to AZD1222 COVID-19 vaccine. Method: immunoSEQ multiplex PCR; TCRdb's copy keeps in-frame clones and lacks some. Among around 130,000 clones listed, just under 95% were seen once. Here the sequenced sample was peripheral blood, taken 28 days after the second AZD1222 dose. These receptor sequences come from an adult who received the AZD1222 COVID-19 vaccine.

The chain uses TRBV2 and TRBJ2-5; TRBD2 might be the D (5 bases). The CDR3 consists of 13 residues. Per the germline V gene, CDR1 is SNHLY and CDR2 is FYNNEI. The V gene lost 6 bases and the J gene lost 2 bases, with 10 bases spanning the gap. The CDR3 reads CASRVTRQETQYF. CDR3 bases: TGTGCCAGCAGGGTCACTAGACAAGAGACCCAGTACTTC.

The sample holds one count of this clone. The V call is TRBV6-5, the J call TRBJ1-1, with D unclear. Germline CDR1 MNHEY, CDR2 SVGAGI. The CDR3 loop spans 14 amino acids. The V end was cut by 4 bases, the J end by 4 bases, with 13 bases between. The CDR3 DNA sequence: TGTGCCAGCAGTTCTTCACCTCAAGGCACTGAAGCTTTCTTT. This gives the protein CASSSSPQGTEAFF.

The rearrangement joins TRBV11-3 to TRBJ2-2; no firm D call. This CDR3 contains 13 residues. CDR1 and CDR2 (germline): SGHNT, YENEEA. Trimming shortened V by 5 bases and J by 6 bases, and 10 bases separated the two germline ends. The CDR3 protein is CASSPGFPGELFF. DNA for the CDR3: TGTGCCAGCAGCCCTGGGTTTCCCGGGGAGCTGTTTTTT.

The gene calls are TRBV27 and TRBJ2-7, with D perhaps matching TRBD1 or TRBD2 (5 bases each). This CDR3 comprises 16 residues. The V and J ends lost 0 bases and 0 bases respectively, with 12 bases between them. Germline CDR1 and CDR2: MNHEY and SMNVEV (reference sequence). The CDR3 sequence: CASSLSGTTLSYEQYF. CDR3 nucleotides: TGTGCCAGCAGTTTATCCGGGACCACCCTCTCCTACGAGCAGTACTTC.

This clone occurred once. The chain is built from TRBV4-1 and TRBJ2-1; TRBD2 is a possible D gene (5 bases). The germline V gene has CDR1 MGHRA and CDR2 YSYEKL. Trimming pared 0 bases from V and 10 bases from J, leaving 16 bases between. The CDR3 contains 15 residues. CDR3 nucleotides: TGCGCCAGCAGCCAAGAGGTGGGCGGGCCAAGGGAGCAGTTCTTC. Translating gives CASSQEVGGPREQFF.

The chain employs TRBV5-1 and TRBJ2-7; 7 bases line up with TRBD2. Germline CDR1 and CDR2: SGHRS and YFSETQ. V lost 0 bases, J lost 3 bases, and 3 bases stayed unmatched. This CDR3 is 14 amino acids long. The CDR3 is CASSLGLADYEQYF. The CDR3 nucleotides are TGCGCCAGCAGCTTGGGACTAGCAGACTACGAGCAGTACTTC.

This rearrangement joins TRBV11-2 to TRBJ2-2; D assignment may be TRBD1 or TRBD2 (5 bases each). CDR3 size: 15 residues. Per germline, CDR1 SGHAT and CDR2 FQNNGV. Trimming left V 5 bases short and J 4 bases short, with 14 bases between. The CDR3 sequence is CASSLGASSTGELFF. The DNA for the CDR3 is TGTGCCAGCAGCCTAGGGGCTAGCTCCACCGGGGAGCTGTTTTTT.

This chain uses TRBV19 with TRBJ1-2, with D possibly matching TRBD1 (6 bases). This CDR3 comprises 14 residues. The V end lost 4 bases, the J end lost 2 bases, and 11 bases lay between the germline ends. Germline V gene sequence: CDR1 LNHDA, CDR2 SQIVND (reference sequence). CDR3 amino acids: CASSTQGGNYGYTF. In DNA, the CDR3 is TGTGCCAGTAGTACCCAAGGGGGGAACTATGGCTACACCTTC.

The chain has TRBV11-2 and TRBJ1-1; D is ambiguous. V was trimmed by 5 bases and J by 4 bases, leaving 14 bases between them. CDR3 length: 14 amino acids. Germline V CDR1 and CDR2: SGHAT, FQNNGV. The CDR3 loop is CASSPNNLITEAFF. The CDR3 DNA reads as TGTGCCAGCAGCCCCAATAACCTAATCACTGAAGCTTTCTTT.

This clone has a single count. J is TRBJ1-2 and V is TRBV7-2, with D unclear. V shed 6 bases and J shed 7 bases, with 18 bases lying between them. CDR1 SGHTA and CDR2 FQGNSA come from the germline V gene. The CDR3 has 14 residues. The CDR3 DNA reads as TGTGCCAGCAGTCTGGGTGGAGGGAGTGGTGGCTACACCTTC. Its protein is CASSLGGGSGGYTF. Using reference TRBV7-2 and TRBJ1-2 for the parts outside the CDR3, the full variable domain is GAGVSQSPSNKVTEKGKDVELRCDPISGHTALYWYRQSLGQGLEFLIYFQGNSAPDKSGLPSDRFSAERTGGSVSTLTIQRTQQEDSAVYLCASSLGGGSGGYTFGSGTRLTVV.

J is TRBJ2-7 and V is TRBV30; D is possibly TRBD2 (5 bases). The CDR3 spans 12 residues. V was pared by 0 bases and J by 6 bases, with 9 bases between. CDR1 is GTSNPN and CDR2 is SVGIG in the germline V gene (reference sequence). This chain's CDR3 is CAWSVRRGEQYF. The CDR3 region has the DNA TGTGCCTGGAGTGTACGACGGGGCGAGCAGTACTTC.

V gene TRBV11-3 combines with J gene TRBJ2-1; 8 bases agree with TRBD1. Trimming at V came to 3 bases and at J to 9 bases, leaving 4 bases not matched to a gene. The CDR3 covers 13 residues. Germline lookup yields CDR1 SGHNT and CDR2 YENEEA. The CDR3 nucleotides are TGTGCCAGCAGCTTCGGGACAGGCCTTGAGCAGTTCTTC. Translation: CASSFGTGLEQFF.

In its sample, this clone was seen once. V is TRBV18 and J is TRBJ2-1, with D uncertain. This CDR3 is built from 13 residues. CDR1 KGHSH and CDR2 LQKENI come from the germline V gene. V dropped 3 bases and J dropped 6 bases, with 9 bases sitting between them. CDR3 protein: CASSPAAFNEQFF. DNA of the CDR3: TGTGCCAGCTCACCCGCAGCCTTCAATGAGCAGTTCTTC.

The chain recombines TRBV2 with TRBJ1-5; maybe TRBD1 (5 bases). V shed 0 bases and J shed 6 bases, with 12 bases lying between them. The CDR3 has 15 residues. CDR1 is SNHLY and CDR2 is FYNNEI in the germline V gene. CDR3 protein: CASSEARVGPQPQHF. The CDR3 DNA reads as TGTGCCAGCAGTGAAGCAAGGGTGGGACCTCAGCCCCAGCATTTT.

The V gene is TRBV7-2, the J gene TRBJ2-7; TRBD2 matches 8 bases. CDR1 SGHTA and CDR2 FQGNSA come from the germline V gene. The V and J ends lost 2 bases and 5 bases, in that order; junction bases with no gene match: 5. The CDR3 covers 14 residues. CDR3 protein: CASSLPAGVNEQYF. For the CDR3, the DNA is TGTGCCAGCAGCTTACCAGCGGGAGTTAACGAGCAGTACTTC.

This clone is a singleton in its sample. The V and J genes are TRBV12-5 and TRBJ2-3; D tentatively fits TRBD1 or TRBD2 (6 bases each). Germline CDR1 reads LGHNT; CDR2 reads FRNRAP. CDR3 length: 16 amino acids. V was shortened by 1 base and J by 6 bases, with 17 bases between the two germline ends. CDR3 region: CASGLGGGPKGDTQYF. CDR3 sequence (DNA): TGTGCTAGTGGTTTGGGAGGGGGGCCCAAAGGGGATACGCAGTATTTT.

The V call is TRBV21-1, the J call TRBJ2-7; the table's TRBD1 call for D was not verified on the DNA. TRBV21-1 is marked as a pseudogene. This CDR3 comprises 15 residues. Here the CDR3 DNA reads TGTGCCAGCAGCATTCCGACAGGGGTCTCCTACGAGCAGTACTTC. Translated: CASSIPTGVSYEQYF.

The rearrangement links TRBV10-2 to TRBJ2-3; 8 nucleotides agree with TRBD2. The CDR3 length is 15 residues. Germline V gene sequence: CDR1 WSHSY, CDR2 SAAADI. V shed 5 bases, J shed 0 bases, and the junction held 4 bases outside the gene matches. The CDR3 reads CASSPGLGSTDTQYF. The CDR3 DNA follows: TGCGCCAGCAGTCCGGGACTAGGGAGCACAGATACGCAGTATTTT.

This clone was counted a single time. The chain employs TRBV11-2 and TRBJ2-2, with 15 positions matching TRBD2. The CDR3 sequence is 18 residues long. Unmatched junction bases numbered 7, after V lost 5 bases and J lost 3 bases. Germline V CDR1 and CDR2: SGHAT, FQNNGV. The DNA of the CDR3 is TGTGCCAGCAGCCCTCTGGGACTAGCGGGAGGCGACACCGGGGAGCTGTTTTTT. This sequence encodes CASSPLGLAGGDTGELFF.

V is TRBV28 and J is TRBJ2-5; D perhaps matches TRBD1 (5 bases). CDR1 and CDR2 from the germline V gene are MDHEN and SYDVKM. This CDR3 comprises 14 residues. The V end was cut by 4 bases, the J end by 1 base, with 10 bases between. The CDR3 spells CASSSGHVQETQYF. The CDR3 bases are TGTGCCAGCAGTTCCGGACACGTCCAAGAGACCCAGTACTTC.

The chain carries TRBV29-1 and TRBJ1-5; no reliable D call. CDR1 and CDR2 from the germline V gene are SQVTM and ANQGSEA. This CDR3 has 12 residues. V was cut by 7 bases and J by 3 bases, with 10 bases left in between. Here the CDR3 reads CSAGSYNQPQHF. For the CDR3, the DNA is TGCAGCGCCGGAAGTTACAATCAGCCCCAGCATTTT.

This clone was counted a single time. This rearrangement joins TRBV3-1 (or the pseudogene TRBV3-2) to TRBJ1-1; D is possibly TRBD1 (5 bases). V gave up 0 bases and J gave up 10 bases, with 6 bases separating them. The CDR3 has 11 residues. Germline CDR1 and CDR2: LGHDT and YNNKEL (reference sequence). The CDR3 loop is CASSQEGGAFF. CDR3 sequence (DNA): TGTGCCAGCAGCCAAGAGGGGGGAGCTTTCTTT.

The genes are TRBV7-3 and TRBJ2-1; D may be TRBD2 (5 bases). The CDR3 extends over 15 amino acids. Germline-derived CDR1 and CDR2 are SGHTA and FQGTGA. Trimming removed 2 bases at V and 5 bases at J, with 13 bases between. The CDR3 protein is CASSLVGGSHNEQFF. The CDR3 region has the DNA TGTGCCAGCAGCTTAGTTGGCGGGTCCCACAATGAGCAGTTCTTC.

The rearrangement links TRBV7-2 to TRBJ2-1, with 16 bases lining up with TRBD2. The CDR3 spans 14 residues. Germline CDR1 reads SGHTA; CDR2 reads FQGNSA. With V trimmed by 3 bases and J by 10 bases, 0 bases remained unmatched. The CDR3 loop reads CASSLGLAGGEQFF. Here the CDR3 DNA reads TGTGCCAGCAGCTTGGGACTAGCGGGAGGGGAGCAGTTCTTC.

In the case of this clone: Other DNA sequences of this sample code for an identical CDR3. V usage is TRBV27 and J usage is TRBJ2-7, with D tentatively TRBD1 or TRBD2 (7 bases each). This CDR3 has 14 amino acids. Per the germline V gene, CDR1 is MNHEY and CDR2 is SMNVEV (reference sequence). The V and J ends lost 2 bases and 3 bases respectively, with 11 bases between them. Here the CDR3 reads CASSLRRGGYEQYF. Here the CDR3 DNA reads TGTGCCAGCAGTTTACGCAGGGGGGGCTACGAGCAGTACTTC.

CDR3 DNA sequence: TGTGCCAGCAGTGAACTGGGGACAGGGAGTCAGCCCCAGCATTTT. Translating it yields CASSELGTGSQPQHF. The V call is TRBV6-1, the J call TRBJ1-5; 9 bases map to TRBD1. V lost 2 bases and J lost 6; bases outside the gene matches: 5. Per germline, CDR1 MNHNS and CDR2 SASEGT. This CDR3 comprises 15 residues.

J is TRBJ2-1 and V is TRBV21-1; the table's D call of TRBD1 was not tested on the DNA. TRBV21-1 is a known pseudogene. CDR3 length: 19 residues. The CDR3 loop reads CASSPPGTGATSSYNEQFF. Here the CDR3 DNA reads TGTGCCAGCAGCCCCCCCGGGACAGGGGCCACCAGCTCCTACAATGAGCAGTTCTTC.

This chain joins TRBV11-3 and TRBJ1-4; weak D call: TRBD1 (5 bases). CDR1 is SGHNT and CDR2 is YENEEA in the germline V gene. The CDR3 runs to 13 residues. The germline V and J ends were trimmed by 5 bases and 2 bases, with 6 bases remaining between them. CDR3 region: CASSRQTNEKLFF. The CDR3 DNA reads TGTGCCAGCAGCCGACAGACTAATGAAAAACTGTTTTTT.

A remark on this clone: It is unclear where the CDR3 begins or ends on the DNA, so no DNA is shown, and the CDR3 is as TCRdb lists it. This sequence joins TRBV21-1 and TRBJ1-1; TRBD1 is the table's D call and was not checked against the DNA. TRBV21-1 is classified as a pseudogene. The CDR3 is 18 amino acids long, termini counted. CDR3 sequence: CASTSTFIFGTGSTEAFF.

The chain uses TRBV6-2 or TRBV6-3 and TRBJ1-6; unclear D gene. There are 18 residues in the CDR3. The V and J ends lost 0 bases and 0 bases respectively, with 12 bases between them. Germline CDR1 reads MNHEY; CDR2 reads SVGEGT. The CDR3 nucleotides are TGTGCCAGCAGTTACTCCGGAGGCGCAAGCTCCTATAATTCACCCCTCCACTTT. This encodes CASSYSGGASSYNSPLHF.